This T cell receptor (beta chain) was identified during a study of OX40 agonist ivuxolimab in advanced cancers. Notes on the study in general: Among the lowest levels of clonal expansion were found in partial responders at 0.1-3.0 mg/kg. Blood T cells, both CD4+ and CD8+, expanded clonally by week 6 at 0.1 to 3.0 mg/kg. Some nonresponders likewise displayed low normalized T-cell clonal expansion.

Trimming at V came to 2 bases and at J to 7 bases, leaving 7 bases not matched to a gene. The CDR3 length is 14 residues. Germline CDR1 and CDR2: SGHRS and YFSETQ. Patients had blood sampled at baseline and again on cycle 4 day 1 and cycle 7 day 1. The method was immunoSEQ multiplex PCR; TCRdb's version includes in-frame clones alone and lacks a portion of them. The profile shows 75,000 to 90,000 clones, 80% to 90% of them singletons. Notes on this clone: Its antigen is unidentified.

This receptor was identified in an adult with an advanced solid tumor such as melanoma, head and neck, liver or kidney cancer. This chain connects TRBV5-1 to TRBJ2-7; 9 nucleotides agree with TRBD1. The specimen comprised CD4+ or CD8+ T cells sorted from blood, sampled in a trial of the OX40 agonist ivuxolimab. CDR3 bases: TGCGCCAGCAGCTTTAACAGCGGACAGGGGGAGCAGTACTTC. Its protein product is CASSFNSGQGEQYF. Full variable domain (outside the CDR3, taken from reference TRBV5-1 and TRBJ2-7): KAGVTQTPRYLIKTRGQQVTLSCSPISGHRSVSWYQQTPGQGLQFLFEYFSETQRNKGNFPGRFSGRQFSNSRSEMNVSTLELGDSALYLCASSFNSGQGEQYFGPGTRLTVT.